One and the same sample provided the 5 T cell receptor beta chains below, sequenced in a study of shared clonotypes between healthy human individuals. Method: immunoSEQ multiplex PCR; TCRdb's copy keeps in-frame clones and lacks some. The sample lists some 660,000 clones, around three quarters occurring once. The source material was memory CD4+ T cells sorted from blood. Subset here: CD45RA-negative fraction. The receptors derive from a woman in her 30s in good health.

The sample holds a few counts of this clone. In DNA, the CDR3 is TGCGCCAGCAGCTTGGCCTCTCGGACTAGCGGGAGGGGAGTCGGGGAGCTGTTTTTT. Protein sequence: CASSLASRTSGRGVGELFF. The chain uses TRBV5-1 and TRBJ2-2; TRBD2 matches 15 bases. The CDR3 sequence is 19 residues long. V shed 0 bases, J shed 7 bases, and the junction held 10 bases outside the gene matches. CDR1 and CDR2 from the germline V gene are SGHRS and YFSETQ.

The chain joins TRBV2 to TRBJ1-2; possible D gene TRBD1, 5 bases. Deletions cut 6 bases from V and 6 bases from J, with 11 bases between. CDR1 is SNHLY, CDR2 FYNNEI, per germline. The CDR3 sequence is 12 residues long. This chain's CDR3 is CASRRQMDGYTF. The CDR3 DNA reads TGTGCCAGCAGGCGACAGATGGATGGCTACACCTTC.

This clone has just one count. The rearrangement links TRBV7-9 to TRBJ2-7, with D possibly being TRBD2 (5 bases). Germline CDR1 reads SEHNR; CDR2 reads FQNEAQ (reference sequence). CDR3 length: 13 amino acids. The V end was cut by 5 bases, the J end by 7 bases, with 15 bases between. The CDR3 region is CASSNDGMGEQYF. Written as DNA, the CDR3 is TGTGCCAGCAGCAATGACGGGATGGGTGAGCAGTACTTC.

V and J are TRBV28 and TRBJ2-7; TRBD2 matches 8 bases. Germline loops: CDR1 MDHEN, CDR2 SYDVKM. The CDR3 length is 15 residues. V lost 6 bases to trimming and J lost 7 bases; unmatched junction nucleotides: 14. The CDR3 sequence is CASRLRTSLRGEQYF. In DNA form, the CDR3 reads TGTGCCAGCAGACTAAGGACTAGCTTGAGGGGTGAGCAGTACTTC.

Only a few counts were recorded for this clone. Other DNA variants within this sample encode the same CDR3. The rearrangement uses TRBV28 and TRBJ2-7, with D hard to call. Germline-derived CDR1 and CDR2 are MDHEN and SYDVKM. The length of the CDR3 is 11 residues. Trimming pared 5 bases from V and 4 bases from J, leaving 6 bases between. CDR3 DNA: TGTGCCAGCAGTCATCGTTACGAGCAGTACTTC. Its translation: CASSHRYEQYF. The entire variable domain, with the rest obtained from reference TRBV28 and TRBJ2-7, is as follows: DVKVTQSSRYLVKRTGEKVFLECVQDMDHENMFWYRQDPGLGLRLIYFSYDVKMKEKGDIPEGYSVSREKKERFSLILESASTNQTSMYLCASSHRYEQYFGPGTRLTVT.